This T cell receptor (beta chain) was captured in a study of cytomegalovirus exposure and HLA in healthy donors. Study-wide results and limits: TCR beta sequences reportedly predicted most subjects' HLA-A and HLA-B alleles accurately. Other equally common chains were less clonally expanded than HLA-associated TCR beta chains, a later analysis showed.

Use of 60 Vbeta and 13 Jbeta primers characterized the PCR. This table comes from immunoSEQ multiplex PCR, and its TCRdb copy is limited to in-frame clones, with some not included. Here the sample spans about 180,000 clones, about three quarters being singletons. The V gene's germline CDR1 is SNHLY and CDR2 FYNNEI. The CDR3 spans 14 residues. Trimming shortened V by 6 bases and J by 2 bases, and 10 bases separated the two germline ends. It was healthy bone marrow donors who served as donors. A word on this clone: Antigen specificity is unknown.

The sequence was collected from a man aged 18 to 30 in good health and CMV-seronegative. Sequencing was carried out using PBMCs. The J gene is TRBJ2-2, the V gene TRBV2; D might be TRBD1 (6 bases). The CDR3 region has the DNA TGTGCCAGCAGGGTCAGGGGAAACACCGGGGAGCTGTTTTTT. Protein: CASRVRGNTGELFF.